This TCR beta chain was sequenced for a study of alternative splicing in chronic myeloid leukemia remission (TCRdb year 2020). Regarding the study in general: RNA sequencing was used to profile peripheral blood obtained from chronic-phase CML patients at diagnosis and at remission, and the resulting profiles were compared with those of healthy donors. The median age was about 53 years at diagnosis, around 56 at remission and over 35 for the healthy controls. In terms of female/male counts, the diagnosis samples were 11/5, the remission samples were 8/3 and the controls were 2/4. Trizol was used to extract total RNA from peripheral blood mononuclear cells of the diagnosis, remission and control samples. General study outcomes and caveats: At remission, blood cell composition had been reconfigured so that it resembled normal controls enriched in lymphoid cells. Blood cell composition varied strongly between timepoints, moving from enrichment of myeloid progenitors at diagnosis to enrichment of mature lymphoid cells at remission.

Taken from cysteine to phenylalanine, the CDR3 has 15 residues. The entry carries no DNA sequence. Via the germline V gene (reference sequence), CDR1 is SEHNR and CDR2 FQNEAQ. Peripheral blood from over 5 healthy donors served as normal controls. Library generation was performed with bulk RNA-seq. The TruSeq Stranded RNA sample prep kit was used to generate libraries of poly-A-enriched mRNA from an input of roughly 1 ug total RNA. Each sample was sequenced in triplicate using paired-end sequencing on a HiSeq 2500. RNA-seq read length was 125 nucleotides per mate. In the paper's pipeline: Reads were trimmed and aligned to hg38 using STAR v2.7, and quality control was performed with FASTQC, RSeQC and multiqc. Salmon 0.14.1 was used to quantify gene expression levels as transcripts per million (TPM). The results of principal component analysis suggested that neither trial, library batch, sequencing batch, treatment regimen nor sex drove the transcriptomic profiles. Based on TCRdb reprocessing of the reads, there is one entry per CDR3 protein sequence, and DNA is missing. The V and J calls were not made by the authors but by TCRdb's processing. The sample data list about 360 distinct CDR3 sequences, and approximately 96% of these were observed just once. Together, the top ten hold 11% to 15% of the sample.

A note on this clonotype: Its target antigen remains unknown.

The receptor chain draws on TRBV7-9 and TRBJ1-4. This clonotype was obtained from a person aged 25-55 years in good health. Specimen: PBMCs. The CDR3 reads as follows: CASSLSAGGKEKLFF.